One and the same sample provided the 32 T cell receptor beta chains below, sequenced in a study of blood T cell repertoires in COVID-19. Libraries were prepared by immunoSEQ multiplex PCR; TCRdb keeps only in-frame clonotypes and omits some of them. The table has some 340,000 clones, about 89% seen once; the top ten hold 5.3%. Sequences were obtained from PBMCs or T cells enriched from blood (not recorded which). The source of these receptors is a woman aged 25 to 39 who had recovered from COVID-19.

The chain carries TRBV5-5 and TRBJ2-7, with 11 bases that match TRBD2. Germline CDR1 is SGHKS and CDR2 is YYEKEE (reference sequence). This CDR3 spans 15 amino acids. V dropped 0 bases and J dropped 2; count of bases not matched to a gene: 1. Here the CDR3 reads CASSLDSGGAYEQYF. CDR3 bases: TGTGCCAGCAGCTTGGATAGCGGGGGGGCCTACGAGCAGTACTTC.

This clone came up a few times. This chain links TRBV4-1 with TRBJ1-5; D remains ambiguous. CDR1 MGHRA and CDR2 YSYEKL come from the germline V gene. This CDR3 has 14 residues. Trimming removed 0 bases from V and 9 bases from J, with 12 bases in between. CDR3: CASSQEGGDMPQHF. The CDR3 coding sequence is TGCGCCAGCAGCCAAGAGGGCGGGGATATGCCCCAGCATTTT.

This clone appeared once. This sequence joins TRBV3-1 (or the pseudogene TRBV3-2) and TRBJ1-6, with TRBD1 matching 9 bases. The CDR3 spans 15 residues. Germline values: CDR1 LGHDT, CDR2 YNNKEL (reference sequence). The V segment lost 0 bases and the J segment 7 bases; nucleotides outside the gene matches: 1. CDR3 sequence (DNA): TGTGCCAGCAGCCAAGATGGGACAGGGAATTCACCCCTCCACTTT. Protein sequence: CASSQDGTGNSPLHF.

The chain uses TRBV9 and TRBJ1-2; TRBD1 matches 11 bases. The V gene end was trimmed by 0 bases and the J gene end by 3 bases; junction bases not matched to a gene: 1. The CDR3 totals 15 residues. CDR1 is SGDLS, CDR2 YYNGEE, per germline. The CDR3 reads CASSVGTGGDYGYTF. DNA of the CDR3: TGTGCCAGCAGCGTAGGGACAGGGGGCGACTATGGCTACACCTTC.

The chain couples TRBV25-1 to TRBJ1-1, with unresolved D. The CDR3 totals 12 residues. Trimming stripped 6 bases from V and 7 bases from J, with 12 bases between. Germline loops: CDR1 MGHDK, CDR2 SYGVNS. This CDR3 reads CASSLAGNEAFF. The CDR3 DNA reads TGTGCCAGCAGCCTGGCGGGGAATGAAGCTTTCTTT.

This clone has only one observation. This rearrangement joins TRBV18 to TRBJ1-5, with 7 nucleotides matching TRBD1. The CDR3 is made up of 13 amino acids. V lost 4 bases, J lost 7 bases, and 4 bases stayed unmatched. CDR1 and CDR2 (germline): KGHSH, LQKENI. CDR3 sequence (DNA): TGTGCCAGCTCACAACAGGGGAACCAGCCCCAGCATTTT. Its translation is CASSQQGNQPQHF.

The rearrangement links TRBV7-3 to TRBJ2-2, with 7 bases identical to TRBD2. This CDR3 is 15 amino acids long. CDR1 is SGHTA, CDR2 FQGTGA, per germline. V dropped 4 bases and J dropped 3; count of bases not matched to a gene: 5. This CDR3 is CASSSARGYTGELFF. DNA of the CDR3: TGTGCCAGCAGCTCCGCGCGGGGGTACACCGGGGAGCTGTTTTTT.

The CDR3 loop is CAWSFTGTGETEAFF. The CDR3, as DNA: TGTGCCTGGAGCTTTACAGGGACAGGGGAGACTGAAGCTTTCTTT. This rearrangement joins TRBV30 to TRBJ1-1, with 10 bases lining up with TRBD1. The CDR3 consists of 15 residues. Per germline, CDR1 GTSNPN and CDR2 SVGIG (reference sequence). V lost 3 bases to trimming and J lost 5 bases; unmatched junction nucleotides: 9.

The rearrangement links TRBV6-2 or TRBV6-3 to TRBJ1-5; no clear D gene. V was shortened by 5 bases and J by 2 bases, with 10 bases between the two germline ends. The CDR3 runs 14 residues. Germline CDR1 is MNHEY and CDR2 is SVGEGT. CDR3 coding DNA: TGTGCCAGCAGTCTACGACTCGGCAATCAGCCCCAGCATTTT. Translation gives CASSLRLGNQPQHF.

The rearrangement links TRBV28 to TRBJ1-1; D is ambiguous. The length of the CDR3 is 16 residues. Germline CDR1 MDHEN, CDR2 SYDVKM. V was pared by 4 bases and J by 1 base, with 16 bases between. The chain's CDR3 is CASSSAPFTENTEAFF. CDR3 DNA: TGTGCCAGCAGTTCCGCCCCCTTCACAGAGAACACTGAAGCTTTCTTT. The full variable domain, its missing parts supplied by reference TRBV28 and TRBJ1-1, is DVKVTQSSRYLVKRTGEKVFLECVQDMDHENMFWYRQDPGLGLRLIYFSYDVKMKEKGDIPEGYSVSREKKERFSLILESASTNQTSMYLCASSSAPFTENTEAFFGQGTRLTVV.

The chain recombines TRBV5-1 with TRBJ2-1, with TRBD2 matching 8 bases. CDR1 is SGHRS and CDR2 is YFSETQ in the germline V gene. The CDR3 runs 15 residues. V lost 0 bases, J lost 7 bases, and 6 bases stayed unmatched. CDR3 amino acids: CASSLDPGGANEQFF. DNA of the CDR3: TGCGCCAGCAGCTTGGATCCCGGGGGGGCGAATGAGCAGTTCTTC.

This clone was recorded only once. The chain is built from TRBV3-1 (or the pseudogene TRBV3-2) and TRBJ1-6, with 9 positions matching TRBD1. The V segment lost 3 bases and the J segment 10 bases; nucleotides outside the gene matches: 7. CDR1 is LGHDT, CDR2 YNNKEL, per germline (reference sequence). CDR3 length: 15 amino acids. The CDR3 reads CASSQPGQGSSPLHF. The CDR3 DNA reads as TGTGCCAGCAGCCAGCCGGGACAGGGAAGCTCACCCCTCCACTTT.

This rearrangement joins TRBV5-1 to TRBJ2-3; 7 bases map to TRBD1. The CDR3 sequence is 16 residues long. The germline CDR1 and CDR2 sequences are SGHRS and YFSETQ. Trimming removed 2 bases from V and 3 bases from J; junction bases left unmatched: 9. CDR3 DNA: TGCGCCAGCAGCTTAAAGGGGGCGCGGTCGACAGATACGCAGTATTTT. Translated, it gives CASSLKGARSTDTQYF.

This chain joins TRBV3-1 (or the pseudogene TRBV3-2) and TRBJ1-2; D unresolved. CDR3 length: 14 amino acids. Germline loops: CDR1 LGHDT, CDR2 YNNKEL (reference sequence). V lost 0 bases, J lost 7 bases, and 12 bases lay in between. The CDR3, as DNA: TGTGCCAGCAGCCAAGATCCTTCGGGGTTTGGCTACACCTTC. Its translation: CASSQDPSGFGYTF.

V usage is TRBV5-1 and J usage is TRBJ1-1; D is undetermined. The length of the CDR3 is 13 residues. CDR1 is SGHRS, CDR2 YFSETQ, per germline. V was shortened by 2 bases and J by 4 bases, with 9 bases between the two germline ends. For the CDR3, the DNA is TGCGCCAGCAGCTTTGAGGGCAGCACTGAAGCTTTCTTT. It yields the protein CASSFEGSTEAFF. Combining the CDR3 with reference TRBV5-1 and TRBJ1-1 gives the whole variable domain KAGVTQTPRYLIKTRGQQVTLSCSPISGHRSVSWYQQTPGQGLQFLFEYFSETQRNKGNFPGRFSGRQFSNSRSEMNVSTLELGDSALYLCASSFEGSTEAFFGQGTRLTVV.

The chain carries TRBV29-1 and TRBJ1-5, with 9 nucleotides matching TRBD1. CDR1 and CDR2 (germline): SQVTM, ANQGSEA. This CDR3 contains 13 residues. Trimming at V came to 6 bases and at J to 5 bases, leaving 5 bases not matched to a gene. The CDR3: CSVGTGRDQPQHF. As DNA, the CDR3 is TGCAGCGTCGGGACAGGGAGAGATCAGCCCCAGCATTTT.

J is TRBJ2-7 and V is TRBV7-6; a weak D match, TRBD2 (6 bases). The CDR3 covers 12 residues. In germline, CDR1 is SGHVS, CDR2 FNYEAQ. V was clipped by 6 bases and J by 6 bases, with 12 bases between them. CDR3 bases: TGTGCCAGCAGGGGACTTGCTACCGAGCAGTACTTC. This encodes CASRGLATEQYF.

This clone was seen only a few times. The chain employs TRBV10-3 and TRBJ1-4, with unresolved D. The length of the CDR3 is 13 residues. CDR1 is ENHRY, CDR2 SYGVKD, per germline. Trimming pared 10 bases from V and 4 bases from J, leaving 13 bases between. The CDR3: CATLDTNNEKLFF. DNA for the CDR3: TGTGCCACCCTTGACACAAATAATGAAAAACTGTTTTTT.

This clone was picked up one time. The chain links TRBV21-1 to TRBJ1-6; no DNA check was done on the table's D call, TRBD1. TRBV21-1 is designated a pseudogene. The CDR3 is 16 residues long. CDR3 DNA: TGTGCCAGCAGCAAAGTGGCAGAACCGTATAATTCACCCCTCCACTTT. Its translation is CASSKVAEPYNSPLHF.

In DNA, the CDR3 is TGTGCCAGCAGCTTGGTACAGGATCTCTCGACCCAGTACTTC. Its translation: CASSLVQDLSTQYF. The chain has TRBV5-4 and TRBJ2-5; tentatively, D is TRBD1 (5 bases). Trimming removed 0 bases at V and 7 bases at J, with 13 bases between. CDR3 size: 14 residues. The germline gives CDR1 SGHNT, CDR2 YYREEE (reference sequence).

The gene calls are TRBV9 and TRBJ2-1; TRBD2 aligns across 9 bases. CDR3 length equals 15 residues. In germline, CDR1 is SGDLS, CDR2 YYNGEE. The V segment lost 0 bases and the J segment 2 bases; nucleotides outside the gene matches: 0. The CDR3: CASSVVAGAYNEQFF. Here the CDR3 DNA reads TGTGCCAGCAGCGTAGTAGCGGGGGCCTACAATGAGCAGTTCTTC.

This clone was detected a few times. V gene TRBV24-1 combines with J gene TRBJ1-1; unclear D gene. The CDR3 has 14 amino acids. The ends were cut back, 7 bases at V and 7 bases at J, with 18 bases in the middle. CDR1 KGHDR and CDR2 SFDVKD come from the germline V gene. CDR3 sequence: CATRRSDSTSEAFF. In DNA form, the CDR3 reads TGTGCCACCAGGCGATCGGACTCAACAAGTGAAGCTTTCTTT.

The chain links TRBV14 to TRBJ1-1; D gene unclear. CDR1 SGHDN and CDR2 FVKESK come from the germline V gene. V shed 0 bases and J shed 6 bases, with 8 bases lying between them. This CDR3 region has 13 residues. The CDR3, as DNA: TGTGCCAGCAGCCAAGAGATTCAGGCTGAAGCTTTCTTT. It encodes CASSQEIQAEAFF.

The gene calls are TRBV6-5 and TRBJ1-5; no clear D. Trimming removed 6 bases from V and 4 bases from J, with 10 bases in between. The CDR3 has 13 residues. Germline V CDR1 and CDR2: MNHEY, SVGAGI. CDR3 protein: CASRGVANQPQHF. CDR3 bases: TGTGCCAGCAGAGGAGTCGCGAATCAGCCCCAGCATTTT.

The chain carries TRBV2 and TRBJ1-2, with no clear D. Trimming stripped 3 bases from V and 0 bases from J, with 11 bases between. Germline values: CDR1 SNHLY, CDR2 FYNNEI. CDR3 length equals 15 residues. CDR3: CASSEILTTNYGYTF. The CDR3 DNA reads TGTGCCAGCAGTGAGATCTTGACAACTAACTATGGCTACACCTTC.

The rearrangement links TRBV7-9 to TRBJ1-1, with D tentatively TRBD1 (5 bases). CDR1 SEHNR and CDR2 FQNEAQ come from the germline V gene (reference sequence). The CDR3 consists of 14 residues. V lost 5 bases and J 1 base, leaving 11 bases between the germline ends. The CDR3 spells CASSRREGNTEAFF. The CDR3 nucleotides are TGTGCCAGCAGCCGCAGGGAGGGGAACACTGAAGCTTTCTTT.

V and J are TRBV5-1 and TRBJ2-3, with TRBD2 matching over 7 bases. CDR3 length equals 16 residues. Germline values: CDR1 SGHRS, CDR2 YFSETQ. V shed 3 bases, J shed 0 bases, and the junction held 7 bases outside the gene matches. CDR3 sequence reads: CASSSGGTTSTDTQYF. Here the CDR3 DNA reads TGCGCCAGCAGCTCTGGGGGGACTACCAGCACAGATACGCAGTATTTT.

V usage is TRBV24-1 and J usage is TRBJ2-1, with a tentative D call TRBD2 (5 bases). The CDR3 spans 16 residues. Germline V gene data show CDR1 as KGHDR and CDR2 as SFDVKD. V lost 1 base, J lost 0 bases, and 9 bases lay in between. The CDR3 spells CATSDFGESSYNEQFF. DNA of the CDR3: TGTGCCACCAGTGATTTTGGGGAGAGCTCCTACAATGAGCAGTTCTTC.

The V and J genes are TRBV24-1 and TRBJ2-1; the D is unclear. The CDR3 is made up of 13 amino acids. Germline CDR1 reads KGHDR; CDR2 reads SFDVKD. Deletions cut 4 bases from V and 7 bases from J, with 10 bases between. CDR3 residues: CATSDPVKNEQFF. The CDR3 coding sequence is TGTGCCACCAGTGACCCGGTGAAAAATGAGCAGTTCTTC.

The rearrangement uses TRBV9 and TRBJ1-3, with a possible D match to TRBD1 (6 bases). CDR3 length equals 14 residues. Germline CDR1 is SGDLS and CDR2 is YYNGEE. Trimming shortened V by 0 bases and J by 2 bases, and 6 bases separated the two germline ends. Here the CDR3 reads CASSVAGAGNTIYF. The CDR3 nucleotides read TGTGCCAGCAGCGTAGCAGGGGCTGGAAACACCATATATTTT.

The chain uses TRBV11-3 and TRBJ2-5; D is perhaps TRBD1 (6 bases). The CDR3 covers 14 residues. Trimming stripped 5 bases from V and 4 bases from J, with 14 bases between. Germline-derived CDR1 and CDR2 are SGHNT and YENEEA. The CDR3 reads CASSLRGGAETQYF. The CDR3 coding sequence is TGTGCCAGCAGCCTGAGAGGGGGAGCAGAGACCCAGTACTTC.

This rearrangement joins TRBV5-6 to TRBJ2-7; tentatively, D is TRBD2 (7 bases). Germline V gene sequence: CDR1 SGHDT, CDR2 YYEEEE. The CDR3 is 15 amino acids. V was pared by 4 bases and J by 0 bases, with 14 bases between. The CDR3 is CASSLGGGSSYEQYF. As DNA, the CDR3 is TGTGCCAGCAGCCTAGGGGGGGGCAGCTCCTACGAGCAGTACTTC.